This T cell receptor (beta chain) was identified during a study of blood T cell repertoires in COVID-19. Study-level background: Collection of acute and convalescent COVID-19 samples took place in the United States, Italy and Spain.

Membership in each cohort depended on participant-reported clinical history. Two negative PCRs, clearance, or symptom resolution were required of recovered Cohort 3 donors. The CDR3 totals 12 residues. Germline loops: CDR1 SGHAT, CDR2 FQNNGV. V was cut by 2 bases and J by 6 bases, with 7 bases left in between. TCRdb's table, derived via immunoSEQ multiplex PCR, lists solely in-frame clones and lacks some. The table shows about 300,000 clones, with nearly 90% occurring only once. The sample taken for sequencing was PBMCs or T cells enriched from blood (not recorded which). This chain links TRBV11-2 with TRBJ1-1; D remains ambiguous. The sequence derives from a woman aged 25 to 39 who had recovered from COVID-19. The CDR3 DNA reads as TGTGCCAGCAGCTTACAGAGGGCTGAAGCTTTCTTT. Encoded protein: CASSLQRAEAFF.